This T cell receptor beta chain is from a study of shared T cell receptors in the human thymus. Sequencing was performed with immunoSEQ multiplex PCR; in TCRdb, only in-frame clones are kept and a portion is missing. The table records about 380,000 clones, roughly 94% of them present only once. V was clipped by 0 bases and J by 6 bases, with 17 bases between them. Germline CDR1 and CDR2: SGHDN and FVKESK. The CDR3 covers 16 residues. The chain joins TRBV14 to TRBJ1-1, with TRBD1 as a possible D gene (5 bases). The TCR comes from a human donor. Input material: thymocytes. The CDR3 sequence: CASSQEAGKVLPEAFF. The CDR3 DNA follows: TGTGCCAGCAGCCAAGAAGCAGGGAAAGTTTTGCCTGAAGCTTTCTTT.